These 18 T cell receptor beta chains were all obtained from the same sample, sequenced in a study of Ad26.COV2.S vaccination and SARS-CoV-2 variants. TCRdb's table, derived via immunoSEQ multiplex PCR, lists solely in-frame clones and lacks some. The repertoire consists of tens of thousands of clones, with under 90% occurring once and the leading ten covering about 17%. This material consisted of peripheral blood, taken after recovery from COVID-19. All receptors come from a human donor who had recovered from COVID-19.

J is TRBJ1-3 and V is TRBV7-8; maybe TRBD1 (5 bases). Trimming took 5 bases from V and 4 from J, leaving 18 bases between them. The CDR3 runs 16 residues. The germline V gene has CDR1 SGHVS and CDR2 FQNEAQ. The CDR3 DNA is TGTGCCAGCAGCCCTGGGACGCCCCGACCAGGAAACACCATATATTTT. It specifies CASSPGTPRPGNTIYF.

J is TRBJ2-3 and V is TRBV29-1; D is perhaps TRBD1 (5 bases). The ends were cut back, 0 bases at V and 1 base at J, with 5 bases in the middle. The V gene's germline CDR1 is SQVTM and CDR2 ANQGSEA. This CDR3 has 13 residues. The CDR3 protein is CSVEDRGTDTQYF. The CDR3 region has the DNA TGCAGCGTTGAAGACAGGGGCACAGATACGCAGTATTTT.

V usage is TRBV6-2 or TRBV6-3 and J usage is TRBJ2-5; 9 positions agree with TRBD1. Germline V CDR1 and CDR2: MNHEY, SVGEGT. The CDR3 is 15 amino acids. V shed 6 bases and J 4 bases; nucleotides not matched to a gene: 9. The CDR3 reads CASSPGQGLLETQYF. In DNA form, the CDR3 reads TGTGCCAGCAGCCCGGGACAGGGATTATTAGAGACCCAGTACTTC.

The rearrangement joins TRBV24-1 to TRBJ2-3, with a tentative D call TRBD2 (5 bases). The V end was cut by 0 bases, the J end by 4 bases, with 13 bases between. Germline values: CDR1 KGHDR, CDR2 SFDVKD. The CDR3 is made up of 16 amino acids. The CDR3, as DNA: TGTGCCACCAGTGATTTGGGACGGGGAAGTTCAGATACGCAGTATTTT. Amino acids: CATSDLGRGSSDTQYF.

J is TRBJ1-3 and V is TRBV19, with TRBD1 matching over 7 bases. The CDR3 runs to 15 residues. Trimming cost V 4 bases and J 1 base; bases outside gene matches: 4. In germline, CDR1 is LNHDA, CDR2 SQIVND (reference sequence). Here the CDR3 reads CASSTQQGSGNTIYF. In DNA, the CDR3 is TGTGCCAGTAGTACCCAACAGGGGTCTGGAAACACCATATATTTT.

The J gene is TRBJ2-3, the V gene TRBV9; TRBD2 aligns across 8 bases. This CDR3 contains 15 residues. The trim removed 4 bases at V and 0 bases at J, leaving 4 bases unmatched. The V gene's germline CDR1 is SGDLS and CDR2 YYNGEE. The CDR3 is CASSYSGVSTDTQYF. The CDR3 nucleotides are TGTGCCAGCAGCTATAGCGGGGTTAGCACAGATACGCAGTATTTT.

This clone appeared a single time. The V and J genes are TRBV29-1 and TRBJ2-1, with no clear D. The CDR3 consists of 12 residues. Germline CDR1 and CDR2: SQVTM and ANQGSEA. Trimming removed 6 bases at V and 3 bases at J, with 9 bases between. The CDR3 here is CSVINSYNEQFF. Written as DNA, the CDR3 is TGCAGCGTGATAAACAGCTACAATGAGCAGTTCTTC.

This chain joins TRBV24-1 and TRBJ1-2; the D is unclear. Germline CDR1 reads KGHDR; CDR2 reads SFDVKD. The CDR3 has 16 residues. Trimming took off 4 bases at V and 5 bases at J, with 19 bases between the two ends. CDR3 protein: CATSDPAREGWYGYTF. The DNA for the CDR3 is TGTGCCACCAGTGACCCCGCCCGGGAGGGTTGGTATGGCTACACCTTC.

The chain employs TRBV4-1 and TRBJ1-2, with unresolved D. This CDR3 region has 18 residues. The germline V and J ends were trimmed by 11 bases and 6 bases, with 34 bases remaining between them. Germline V gives CDR1 MGHRA, CDR2 YSYEKL. The CDR3 loop is CAGVRTRLSRILNHGYTF. The CDR3 bases are TGCGCCGGAGTCAGGACGAGACTAAGTAGGATCCTAAATCATGGCTACACCTTC.

The genes are TRBV5-6 and TRBJ1-5; 10 bases are shared with TRBD1. The CDR3 totals 18 residues. With V trimmed by 1 base and J by 9 bases, 16 bases remained unmatched. Per germline, CDR1 SGHDT and CDR2 YYEEEE. CDR3 in amino acids: CASSLRRDRGSSMGPQHF. The DNA of the CDR3 is TGTGCCAGCAGCTTGCGCCGGGACAGGGGTTCTTCAATGGGGCCCCAGCATTTT.

The chain combines TRBV7-2 with TRBJ2-1; 11 nucleotides align to TRBD1. This CDR3 is 16 amino acids long. V was clipped by 2 bases and J by 12 bases; unmatched bases: 12. From germline, CDR1 is SGHTA and CDR2 FQGNSA. The CDR3 reads CASSLWPGQGEFGQFF. The CDR3 bases are TGTGCCAGCAGCTTATGGCCGGGACAGGGGGAGTTCGGGCAGTTCTTC. The full variable domain, with the rest looked up from reference TRBV7-2 and TRBJ2-1, is GAGVSQSPSNKVTEKGKDVELRCDPISGHTALYWYRQSLGQGLEFLIYFQGNSAPDKSGLPSDRFSAERTGGSVSTLTIQRTQQEDSAVYLCASSLWPGQGEFGQFFGPGTRLTVL.

This chain connects TRBV6-5 to TRBJ2-7; possible D gene TRBD1, 5 bases. The CDR3 extends over 14 amino acids. The V and J ends lost 6 bases and 0 bases respectively, with 12 bases between them. Germline V gene sequence: CDR1 MNHEY, CDR2 SVGAGI. The CDR3 reads CASSRYRSSYEQYF. In DNA form, the CDR3 reads TGTGCCAGCAGCCGCTACAGGAGCTCCTACGAGCAGTACTTC.

DNA of the CDR3: TGTGCCAGAGGGGTTGGTATTTACAATGAGCAGTTCTTC. It specifies CARGVGIYNEQFF. V and J are TRBV5-3 and TRBJ2-1; D ambiguous. TRBV5-3 is an ORF, with its function uncertain. The CDR3 is made up of 13 amino acids. Deletions cut 7 bases from V and 4 bases from J, with 12 bases between.

The genes are TRBV7-2 and TRBJ2-3; TRBD1 matches 7 bases. In germline, CDR1 is SGHTA, CDR2 FQGNSA. CDR3 length: 14 residues. The V and J ends lost 5 bases and 4 bases, in that order; junction bases with no gene match: 6. The CDR3 DNA is TGTGCCAGCAGCCCCCGGCAGGGGGCAGATACGCAGTATTTT. This encodes CASSPRQGADTQYF.

J is TRBJ2-7 and V is TRBV5-1; D is unresolved. CDR3 length: 13 amino acids. V was clipped by 1 base and J by 1 base, with 6 bases between them. Germline V gene sequence: CDR1 SGHRS, CDR2 YFSETQ. CDR3 loop: CASSLLGSYEQYF. The CDR3 DNA is TGCGCCAGCAGCTTGTTGGGATCCTACGAGCAGTACTTC.

The chain is built from TRBV12-3 or TRBV12-4 and TRBJ1-1; 7 nucleotides align to TRBD1. The CDR3 extends over 13 amino acids. The junction had 1 base not matched to a gene; V was cut back by 4 bases and J by 2 bases. The CDR3 loop is CASSWTGNTEAFF. The CDR3 coding sequence is TGTGCCAGCAGTTGGACAGGTAACACTGAAGCTTTCTTT.

The chain has TRBV11-2 and TRBJ1-1, with D unresolved. V was clipped by 2 bases and J by 0 bases, with 13 bases between them. The CDR3 length is 16 residues. CDR1 is SGHAT and CDR2 is FQNNGV in the germline V gene. The DNA for the CDR3 is TGTGCCAGCAGCTTAACTGAAACGCGAGTGAACACTGAAGCTTTCTTT. This translates into CASSLTETRVNTEAFF.

In the case of this clone: Other DNA sequences of this sample code for an identical CDR3. V gene TRBV3-1 (or the pseudogene TRBV3-2) combines with J gene TRBJ1-1; TRBD1 is a possible D gene (6 bases). Trimming took 0 bases from V and 1 from J, leaving 6 bases between them. Germline loops: CDR1 LGHDT, CDR2 YNNKEL (reference sequence). The CDR3 spans 14 residues. The CDR3 nucleotides are TGTGCCAGCAGCCAAGAGACAGGGAACACTGAAGCTTTCTTT. It is translated as CASSQETGNTEAFF.